One TCR beta chain is described in this entry. Its target is unknown. Per the germline V gene, CDR1 is SGHNT and CDR2 is YYREEE (reference sequence). The CDR3 contains 16 residues. This sample is drawn from a study of T cell clusters in autoimmune cytopenias. Findings and caveats of the study: No cluster-lack signature appeared between secondary cytopenia and chronic lymphocytic leukemia patients, apparently due to lymphoma masking. Exclusive TRB clusters were around 3-fold more numerous in healthy donors than in active autoimmune hepatitis.

Multiplex touch-down PCR amplified TRB using TRB-A and TRB-B pools in one tube. Each CDR3 protein gets one entry in TCRdb, which reprocessed the multiplex PCR reads and gives no DNA. The sample has some 6,200 distinct CDR3 sequences; the top ten hold just under 5%. TRB amplification used 250 ng of peripheral blood genomic DNA. The source material was peripheral blood. The J gene is TRBJ2-7, the V gene TRBV5-4; no DNA is available, so the TRBD1 call from TCRdb remains unchecked. The source of this sequence is a human donor with an autoimmune cytopenia or autoimmune hepatitis (not recorded which). CDR3 sequence: CASSLLQGKSSYEQYF.